This T cell receptor (beta chain) was documented in a study of blood T cell repertoires in COVID-19. Study-level background: Researchers got acute and convalescent COVID-19 samples from the United States, Italy and Spain.

Authors' data handling: Estimates of nucleated cell counts were drawn from the amplification of reference gene primers. Sequencing was performed with immunoSEQ multiplex PCR; in TCRdb, only in-frame clones are kept and a portion is missing. The D gene and trimming were derived from the DNA, and the V and J assignments and clone size from that table. The sample has roughly 260,000 clones, more than 85% seen once. Patients at the Seattle site were enrolled during active infection and followed longitudinally. The germline CDR1 and CDR2 sequences are SEHNR and FQNEAQ (reference sequence). Trimming shortened V by 4 bases and J by 2 bases, and 15 bases separated the two germline ends. This CDR3 is 15 amino acids long.

Sequenced input: peripheral blood. The clonotype comes from a person aged 18-35 years with COVID-19, enrolled during active disease. V and J are TRBV7-9 and TRBJ2-7; a possible D gene is TRBD1 (6 bases). The CDR3 DNA follows: TGTGCCAGCAGCTCAATCGACAGGCGAACCTACGAGCAGTACTTC. Protein product: CASSSIDRRTYEQYF. Based on the CDR3 plus reference TRBV7-9 and TRBJ2-7, the full variable domain is DTGVSQNPRHKITKRGQNVTFRCDPISEHNRLYWYRQTLGQGPEFLTYFQNEAQLEKSRLLSDRFSAERPKGSFSTLEIQRTEQGDSAMYLCASSSIDRRTYEQYFGPGTRLTVT.